Sequencing of this T cell receptor beta chain was carried out in a study of blood T cells in healthy people across ages. General observations from the study: Any conclusive comparison of naive versus antigen-experienced cells was prevented by using unsorted PBMCs. Older individuals had lower TCR beta diversity per million T cells (the decline was roughly linear).

V was pared by 4 bases and J by 0 bases, with 10 bases between. In germline, CDR1 is MGHRA, CDR2 YSYEKL. The CDR3 consists of 15 residues. The use of a sample-barcoded 5' primer and a J-beta primer mix characterized a second PCR of about 7 to 12 cycles. TCRdb called the 5' RACE reads again in MiXCR, with one record for every CDR3 protein. Among hundreds of thousands of distinct CDR3 sequences listed, roughly 50% were seen once. Notes on this clonotype: What it binds is not known.

This TCR came from a man between 60 and 75 years old in good health. The chain uses TRBV4-1 and TRBJ2-4, with no clear D. Sequencing was carried out using blood. The CDR3 DNA follows: TGCGCCAGCAGCCCTGTGCCGTTAGCCAAAAACATTCAGTACTTC. Protein product: CASSPVPLAKNIQYF.